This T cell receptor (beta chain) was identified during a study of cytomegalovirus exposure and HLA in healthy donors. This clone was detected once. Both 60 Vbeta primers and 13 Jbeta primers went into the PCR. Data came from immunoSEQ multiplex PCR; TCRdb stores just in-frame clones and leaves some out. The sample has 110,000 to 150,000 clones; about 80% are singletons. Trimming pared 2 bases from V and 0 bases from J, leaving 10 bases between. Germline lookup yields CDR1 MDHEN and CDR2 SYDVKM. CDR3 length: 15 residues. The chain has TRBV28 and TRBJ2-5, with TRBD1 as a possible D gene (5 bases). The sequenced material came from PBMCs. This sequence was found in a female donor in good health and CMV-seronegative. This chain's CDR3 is CASSLRGRHQETQYF. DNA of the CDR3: TGTGCCAGCAGTTTAAGGGGCCGGCACCAAGAGACCCAGTACTTC.